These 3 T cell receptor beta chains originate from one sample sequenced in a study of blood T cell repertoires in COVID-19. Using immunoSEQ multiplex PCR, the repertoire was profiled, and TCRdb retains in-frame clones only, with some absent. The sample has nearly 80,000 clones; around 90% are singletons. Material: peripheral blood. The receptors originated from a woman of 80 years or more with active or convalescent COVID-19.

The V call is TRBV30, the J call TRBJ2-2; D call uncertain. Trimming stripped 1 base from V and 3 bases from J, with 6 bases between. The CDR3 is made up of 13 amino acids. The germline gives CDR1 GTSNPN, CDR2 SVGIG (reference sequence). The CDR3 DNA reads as TGTGCCTGGAGTGCAACGGACACCGGGGAGCTGTTTTTT. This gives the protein CAWSATDTGELFF.

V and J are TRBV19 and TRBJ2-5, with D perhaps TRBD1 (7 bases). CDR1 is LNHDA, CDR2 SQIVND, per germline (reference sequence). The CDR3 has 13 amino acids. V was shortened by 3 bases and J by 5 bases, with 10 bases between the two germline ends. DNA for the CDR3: TGTGCCAGTAGTATTCAGGGGGGTGAGACCCAGTACTTC. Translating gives CASSIQGGETQYF.

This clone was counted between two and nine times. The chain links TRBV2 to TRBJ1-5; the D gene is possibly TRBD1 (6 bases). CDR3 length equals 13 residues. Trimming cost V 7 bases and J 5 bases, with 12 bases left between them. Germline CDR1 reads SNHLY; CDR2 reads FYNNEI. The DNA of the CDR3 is TGTGCCAGCACCCCAGACAGGCATCAGCCCCAGCATTTT. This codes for CASTPDRHQPQHF.